The source of this TCR beta chain is a study of blood T cell repertoires in COVID-19. This CDR3 contains 15 residues. Germline V CDR1 and CDR2: KGHDR, SFDVKD. The junction had 6 bases not matched to a gene; V was cut back by 3 bases and J by 2 bases. This clone was seen more than once but under ten times. The data were produced by immunoSEQ multiplex PCR, yet TCRdb's version contains in-frame clones alone and is incomplete. The sample includes about 110,000 clones, around four fifths of them seen just once. Specimen: peripheral blood. The clonotype was recovered from a woman in her 70s with acute or convalescent COVID-19. The V gene is TRBV24-1, the J gene TRBJ2-7; 7 bases line up with TRBD1. The CDR3 reads CATSDTGTATYEQYF. The DNA of the CDR3 is TGTGCCACCAGTGATACCGGGACAGCGACCTACGAGCAGTACTTC.